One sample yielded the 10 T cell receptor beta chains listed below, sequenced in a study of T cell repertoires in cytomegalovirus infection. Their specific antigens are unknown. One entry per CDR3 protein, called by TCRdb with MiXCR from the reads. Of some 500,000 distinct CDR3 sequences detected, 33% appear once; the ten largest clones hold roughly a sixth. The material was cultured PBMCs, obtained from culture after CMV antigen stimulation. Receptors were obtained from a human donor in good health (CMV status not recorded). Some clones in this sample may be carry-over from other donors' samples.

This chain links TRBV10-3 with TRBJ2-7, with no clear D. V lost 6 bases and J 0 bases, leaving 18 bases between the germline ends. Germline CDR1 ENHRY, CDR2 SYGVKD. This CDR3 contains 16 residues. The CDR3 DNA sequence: TGTGCCATCAGCCCGGTTAAGGGCGGAAGCTCCTACGAGCAGTACGTC. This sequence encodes CAISPVKGGSSYEQYV.

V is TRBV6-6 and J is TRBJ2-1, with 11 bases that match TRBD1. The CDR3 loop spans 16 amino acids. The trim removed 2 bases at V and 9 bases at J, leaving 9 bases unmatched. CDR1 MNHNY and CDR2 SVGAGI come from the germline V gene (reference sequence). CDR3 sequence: CASSYEGQGARGEQFF. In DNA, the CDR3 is TGTGCCAGCAGTTACGAAGGACAGGGGGCGCGGGGTGAGCAGTTCTTC.

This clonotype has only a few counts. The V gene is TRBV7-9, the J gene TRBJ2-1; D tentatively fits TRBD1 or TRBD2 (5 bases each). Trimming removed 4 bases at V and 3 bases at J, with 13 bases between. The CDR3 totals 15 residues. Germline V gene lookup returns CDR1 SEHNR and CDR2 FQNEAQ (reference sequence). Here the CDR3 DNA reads TGTGCCAGCAGCTCCTCCGGGACGGGCTACAATGAGCAGTTCTTC. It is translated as CASSSSGTGYNEQFF.

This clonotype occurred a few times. This chain's CDR3 is CSARQGDGQPQHF. The CDR3 bases are TGCAGTGCTAGACAGGGGGATGGTCAGCCCCAGCATTTT. The genes are TRBV20-1 and TRBJ1-5; 7 nucleotides agree with TRBD1. The CDR3 length is 13 residues. The V and J ends lost 2 bases and 6 bases, in that order; junction bases with no gene match: 4. Per the germline V gene, CDR1 is DFQATT and CDR2 is SNEGSKA (reference sequence).

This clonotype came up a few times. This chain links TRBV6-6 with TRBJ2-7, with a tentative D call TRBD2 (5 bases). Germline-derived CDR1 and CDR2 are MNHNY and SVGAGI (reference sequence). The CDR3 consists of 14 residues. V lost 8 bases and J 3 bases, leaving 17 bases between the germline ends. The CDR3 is CASCIWGVSYEQYF. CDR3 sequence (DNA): TGTGCCAGCTGTATATGGGGAGTCAGCTACGAGCAGTACTTC.

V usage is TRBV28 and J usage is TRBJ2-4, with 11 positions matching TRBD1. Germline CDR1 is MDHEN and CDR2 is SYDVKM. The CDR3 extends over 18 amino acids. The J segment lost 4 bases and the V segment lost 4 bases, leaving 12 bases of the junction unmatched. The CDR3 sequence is CASSSWTGGSVEKNIQYF. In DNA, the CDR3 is TGTGCCAGCAGTTCGTGGACAGGGGGCTCCGTAGAGAAAAACATTCAGTACTTC.

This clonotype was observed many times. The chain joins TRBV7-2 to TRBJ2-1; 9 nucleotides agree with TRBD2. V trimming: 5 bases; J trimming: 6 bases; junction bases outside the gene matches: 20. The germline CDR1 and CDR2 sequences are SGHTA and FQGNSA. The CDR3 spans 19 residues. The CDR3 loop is CASSLRGSGFGGLANEQFF. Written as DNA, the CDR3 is TGTGCCAGCAGCCTCCGGGGCAGTGGGTTTGGGGGACTAGCCAATGAGCAGTTCTTC.

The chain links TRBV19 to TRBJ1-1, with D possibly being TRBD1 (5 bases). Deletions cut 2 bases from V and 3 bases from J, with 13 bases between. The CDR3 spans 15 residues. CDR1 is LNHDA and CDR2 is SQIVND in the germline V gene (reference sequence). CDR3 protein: CASSIMRGRDTEAFF. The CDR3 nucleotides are TGTGCCAGTAGTATAATGAGGGGCCGGGACACTGAAGCTTTCTTT.

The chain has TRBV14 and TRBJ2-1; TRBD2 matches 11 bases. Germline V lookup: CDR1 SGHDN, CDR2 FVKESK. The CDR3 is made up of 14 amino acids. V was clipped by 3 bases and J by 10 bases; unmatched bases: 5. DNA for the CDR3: TGTGCCAGCAGCCATCTAGCGGGAGGCCGAGAGCAGTTCTTC. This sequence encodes CASSHLAGGREQFF.

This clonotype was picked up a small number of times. Here the CDR3 DNA reads TGCGCCAGCAGCCAAGCACCCGGGACTAGCGGAGGTAATGAGCAGTTCTTC. The encoded protein is CASSQAPGTSGGNEQFF. V and J are TRBV4-1 and TRBJ2-1; 11 bases agree with TRBD2. This CDR3 has 17 residues. J gave up 7 bases and V 1 base, and 9 bases lay outside the gene matches. From germline, CDR1 is MGHRA and CDR2 YSYEKL.